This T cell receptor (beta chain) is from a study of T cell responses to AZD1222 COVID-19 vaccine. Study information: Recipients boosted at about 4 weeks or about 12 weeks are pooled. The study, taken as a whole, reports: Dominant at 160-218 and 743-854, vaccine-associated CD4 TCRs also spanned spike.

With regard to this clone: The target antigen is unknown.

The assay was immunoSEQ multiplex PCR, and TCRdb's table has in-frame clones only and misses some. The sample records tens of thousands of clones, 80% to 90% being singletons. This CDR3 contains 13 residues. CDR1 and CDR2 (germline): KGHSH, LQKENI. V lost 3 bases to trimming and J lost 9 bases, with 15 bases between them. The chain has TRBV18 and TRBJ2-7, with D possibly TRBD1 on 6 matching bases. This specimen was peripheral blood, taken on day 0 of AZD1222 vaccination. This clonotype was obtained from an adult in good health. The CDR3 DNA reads TGTGCCAGCTCACCCAATGTACAAGGGGGGCAGTACTTC. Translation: CASSPNVQGGQYF. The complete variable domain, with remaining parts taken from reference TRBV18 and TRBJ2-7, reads NAGVMQNPRHLVRRRGQEARLRCSPMKGHSHVYWYRQLPEEGLKFMVYLQKENIIDESGMPKERFSAEFPKEGPSILRIQQVVRGDSAAYFCASSPNVQGGQYFGPGTRLTVT.